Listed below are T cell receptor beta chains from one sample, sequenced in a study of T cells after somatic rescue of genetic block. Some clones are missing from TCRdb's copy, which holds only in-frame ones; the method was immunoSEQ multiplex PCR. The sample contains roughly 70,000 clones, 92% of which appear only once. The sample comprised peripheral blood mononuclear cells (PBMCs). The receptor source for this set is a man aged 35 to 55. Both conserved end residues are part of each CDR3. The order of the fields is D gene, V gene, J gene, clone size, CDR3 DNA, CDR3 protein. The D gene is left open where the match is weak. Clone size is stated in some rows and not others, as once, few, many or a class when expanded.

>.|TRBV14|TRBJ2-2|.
TGTGCCAGCAGCCAAGATCAGAACACCGGGGAGCTGTTTTTT
CASSQDQNTGELFF
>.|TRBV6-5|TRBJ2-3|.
TGTGCCAGCAGTTTCCGGGACCGCACAGATACGCAGTATTTT
CASSFRDRTDTQYF
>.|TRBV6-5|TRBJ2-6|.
TGTGCCAGCAGTTACTCTTGGACCGGGGCCAACGTCCTGACTTTC
CASSYSWTGANVLTF
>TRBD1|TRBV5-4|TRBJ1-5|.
TGTGCCAGCAGCCTACAGGGGTTCAATCAGCCCCAGCATTTT
CASSLQGFNQPQHF
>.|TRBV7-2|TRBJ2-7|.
TGTGCCAGCAGCGAGGCCTACGAGCAGTACTTC
CASSEAYEQYF
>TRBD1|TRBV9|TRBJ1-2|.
TGTGCCAGCAGCGCAACAGGGGATTACGCCTATGGCTACACCTTC
CASSATGDYAYGYTF
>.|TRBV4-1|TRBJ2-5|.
TGCGCCAGCAGCCCAACCCGGACGGAAGAGACCCAGTACTTC
CASSPTRTEETQYF
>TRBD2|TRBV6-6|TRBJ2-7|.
TGTGCCACCGCGCTAGCGGGAGGTTACGAGCAGTACTTC
CATALAGGYEQYF
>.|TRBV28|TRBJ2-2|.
TGTGCCAGCATCCATCTGGGGTGGTCCGGGGAGCTGTTTTTT
CASIHLGWSGELFF
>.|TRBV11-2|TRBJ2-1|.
TGTGCCAGCAGCTTTGAGTGGGGGGCTTACAATGAGCAGTTCTTC
CASSFEWGAYNEQFF
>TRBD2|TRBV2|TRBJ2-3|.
TGTGCCAGCAGCCCAAGCGGGAGAGCAACGCAGTATTTT
CASSPSGRATQYF
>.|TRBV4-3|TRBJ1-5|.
TGCGCCAGCAGCCAAGACTTCGGGGCATCAACCCAGCATTTT
CASSQDFGASTQHF
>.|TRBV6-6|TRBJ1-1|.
TGTGCCAGCAGTTACTCGAGACAGGCTGAAGCTTTCTTT
CASSYSRQAEAFF
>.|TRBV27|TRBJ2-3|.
TGTGCCAGCAGTTTAGTATTTGGGGGCACAGATACGCAGTATTTT
CASSLVFGGTDTQYF
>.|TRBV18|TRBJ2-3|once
TGTGCCAGCTCACCAGAAGGGTCTTTTACAGATACGCAGTATTTT
CASSPEGSFTDTQYF
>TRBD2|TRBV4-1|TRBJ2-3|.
TGCGCCAGCAGCCAAGGGTGGGGACTAGCTATGGATACGCAGTATTTT
CASSQGWGLAMDTQYF
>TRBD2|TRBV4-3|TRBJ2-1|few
TGCGCCAGCAGCCAAGAGTGGCTAGCGGGAGGGAACAATGAGCAGTTCTTC
CASSQEWLAGGNNEQFF
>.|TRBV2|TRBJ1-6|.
TGTGCCAGCACACGACAGGCTCCCAATTCACCCCTCCACTTT
CASTRQAPNSPLHF